This TCR beta chain was recorded in a study of blood T cell repertoires in COVID-19. Study-level background: Sources were T cells, B-cell-depleted T cells, or PBMCs; the material itself was cDNA or gDNA.

Authors' processing steps: It was from reference gene primer amplification that nucleated cell counts were estimated. This table comes from immunoSEQ multiplex PCR, and its TCRdb copy is limited to in-frame clones, with some not included. V, J and clone size derive from that table, while D and trimming were established from the DNA sequence. Among roughly 45,000 clones listed, roughly 87% were seen once. This clonotype was obtained from a man in his fifties or sixties with active COVID-19. Sequenced material: peripheral blood.

The CDR3: CASSYSGGGGYTF. DNA for the CDR3: TGTGCCAGCAGTTACTCAGGGGGCGGTGGCTACACCTTC. The chain employs TRBV6-5 and TRBJ1-2, with TRBD1 matching 7 bases. Germline CDR1 is MNHEY and CDR2 is SVGAGI. V gave up 0 bases and J gave up 7 bases; unmatched junction bases: 2. The CDR3 consists of 13 residues.